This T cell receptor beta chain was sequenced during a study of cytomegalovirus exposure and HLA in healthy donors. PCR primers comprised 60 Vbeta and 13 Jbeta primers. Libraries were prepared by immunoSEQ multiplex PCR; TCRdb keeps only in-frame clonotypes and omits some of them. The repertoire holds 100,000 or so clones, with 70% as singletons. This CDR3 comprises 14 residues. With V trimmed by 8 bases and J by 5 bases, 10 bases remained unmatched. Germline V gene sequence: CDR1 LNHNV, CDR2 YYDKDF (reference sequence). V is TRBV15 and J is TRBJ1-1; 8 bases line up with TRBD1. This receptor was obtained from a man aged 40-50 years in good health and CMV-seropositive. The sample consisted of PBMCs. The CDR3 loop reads CATRDRGRGTEAFF. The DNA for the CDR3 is TGTGCCACCCGTGACAGGGGCCGGGGAACTGAAGCTTTCTTT. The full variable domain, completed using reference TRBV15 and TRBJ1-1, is DAMVIQNPRYQVTQFGKPVTLSCSQTLNHNVMYWYQQKSSQAPKLLFHYYDKDFNNEADTPDNFQSRRPNTSFCFLDIRSPGLGDTAMYLCATRDRGRGTEAFFGQGTRLTVV.